The T cell receptor beta chain described here comes from a study of T cells in localized non-small cell lung cancer. In germline, CDR1 is SGHTA, CDR2 FQGNSA. Trimming stripped 3 bases from V and 3 bases from J, with 2 bases between. The CDR3 is 11 amino acids. Only in-frame clones appear in the TCRdb table, and some are missing; sequencing was by immunoSEQ multiplex PCR. This repertoire shows around 91,000 clones, approximately 86% found once; its top ten account for more than 14%. The receptor was derived from a man between 40 and 70 years old with stage I squamous cell lung carcinoma. The genes are TRBV7-2 and TRBJ2-5; D not certain. Here the sequenced sample was peripheral blood, taken before any cancer treatment. The CDR3 protein is CASSFKETQYF. In DNA form, the CDR3 reads TGTGCCAGCAGCTTTAAAGAGACCCAGTACTTC.